Presented here are 30 T cell receptor beta chains from one specimen sequenced in a study of blood T cell repertoires in COVID-19. This table comes from immunoSEQ multiplex PCR, and its TCRdb copy is limited to in-frame clones, with some not included. The profile shows more than 75,000 clones, more than 70% of them singletons. The sequenced sample was peripheral blood. These receptors were obtained from a middle-aged man with acute or convalescent COVID-19.

V is TRBV6-5 and J is TRBJ2-7, with D maybe TRBD1 (7 bases). The germline V and J ends were trimmed by 6 bases and 2 bases, with 14 bases remaining between them. Germline V gene lookup returns CDR1 MNHEY and CDR2 SVGAGI. The CDR3 is made up of 14 amino acids. CDR3 region: CASSRDREAYEQYV. For the CDR3, the DNA is TGTGCCAGCAGCCGTGACAGGGAGGCCTACGAGCAGTACGTC.

The chain carries TRBV18 and TRBJ2-3, with D maybe TRBD2 (6 bases). From germline, CDR1 is KGHSH and CDR2 LQKENI. The CDR3 is 15 amino acids. Between the trimmed V and J ends, which lost 2 bases and 6 bases, there was a span of 15 bases. The CDR3 nucleotides are TGTGCCAGCTCACCAAGCAGGCGGGGATGGGATACGCAGTATTTT. Amino acids: CASSPSRRGWDTQYF.

The chain is built from TRBV4-3 and TRBJ2-3; D might be TRBD2 (5 bases). Germline loops: CDR1 LGHNA, CDR2 YSLEER. The CDR3 runs 15 residues. V lost 0 bases, J lost 2 bases, and 9 bases lay in between. The CDR3: CASSQDEGSTDTQYF. The CDR3 DNA reads TGCGCCAGCAGCCAAGATGAGGGATCCACAGATACGCAGTATTTT.

This chain links TRBV19 with TRBJ2-2, with D unresolved. V was cut by 3 bases and J by 6 bases, with 8 bases left in between. Germline CDR1 is LNHDA and CDR2 is SQIVND (reference sequence). The CDR3 spans 13 residues. The CDR3 loop is CASSMQAPGELFF. In nucleotides, the CDR3 is TGTGCCAGTAGTATGCAGGCTCCCGGGGAGCTGTTTTTT.

This clone was seen more than once but under ten times. The DNA of the CDR3 is TGTGCCAGCAGCCAAGGAGCGGGAGGACCGAACACCGGGGAGCTGTTTTTT. Its translation is CASSQGAGGPNTGELFF. The gene calls are TRBV3-1 (or the pseudogene TRBV3-2) and TRBJ2-2, with 9 bases matching TRBD2. The CDR3 sequence is 17 residues long. V shed 1 base, J shed 0 bases, and the junction held 3 bases outside the gene matches. Germline CDR1 is LGHDT and CDR2 is YNNKEL (reference sequence).

The V call is TRBV7-6, the J call TRBJ2-1; 9 bases map to TRBD1. The germline V gene encodes CDR1 SGHVS and CDR2 FNYEAQ. V dropped 1 base and J dropped 6; count of bases not matched to a gene: 4. This CDR3 is built from 15 residues. CDR3 sequence reads: CASSLEWGQGNEQFF. CDR3 DNA sequence: TGTGCCAGCAGCTTAGAATGGGGACAGGGCAATGAGCAGTTCTTC. Based on the CDR3 plus reference TRBV7-6 and TRBJ2-1, the full variable domain is GAGVSQSPRYKVTKRGQDVALRCDPISGHVSLYWYRQALGQGPEFLTYFNYEAQQDKSGLPNDRFSAERPEGSISTLTIQRTEQRDSAMYRCASSLEWGQGNEQFFGPGTRLTVL.

This clone was picked up one time. V usage is TRBV12-5 and J usage is TRBJ1-3; D is perhaps TRBD1 (5 bases). Germline V CDR1 and CDR2: LGHNT, FRNRAP. Trimming pared 7 bases from V and 4 bases from J, leaving 11 bases between. The CDR3 runs to 13 residues. The CDR3, as DNA: TGTGCTAGTGTCCAGGGTTGGGGAAACACCATATATTTT. This sequence encodes CASVQGWGNTIYF. The full variable domain, with the rest looked up from reference TRBV12-5 and TRBJ1-3, is DARVTQTPRHKVTEMGQEVTMRCQPILGHNTVFWYRQTMMQGLELLAYFRNRAPLDDSGMPKDRFSAEMPDATLATLKIQPSEPRDSAVYFCASVQGWGNTIYFGEGSWLTVV.

This CDR3 is CASRGPPLAGEAFF. Written as DNA, the CDR3 is TGTGCCAGCCGAGGACCACCTCTTGCGGGTGAAGCTTTCTTT. The chain recombines TRBV28 with TRBJ1-1; D remains unclear. CDR3 length equals 14 residues. The germline V gene encodes CDR1 MDHEN and CDR2 SYDVKM. Trimming stripped 8 bases from V and 7 bases from J, with 20 bases between. The complete variable domain, with remaining parts taken from reference TRBV28 and TRBJ1-1, reads DVKVTQSSRYLVKRTGEKVFLECVQDMDHENMFWYRQDPGLGLRLIYFSYDVKMKEKGDIPEGYSVSREKKERFSLILESASTNQTSMYLCASRGPPLAGEAFFGQGTRLTVV.

The rearrangement joins TRBV7-3 to TRBJ2-4; D possibly corresponds to TRBD1 (5 bases). CDR3 length equals 14 residues. Germline V CDR1 and CDR2: SGHTA, FQGTGA. Trimming cost V 5 bases and J 8 bases, with 16 bases left between them. CDR3 DNA sequence: TGTGCCAGCAGCCCACAAGGGGCAATGGACATTCAGTACTTC. Translated, it gives CASSPQGAMDIQYF.

The chain carries TRBV7-2 and TRBJ2-3, with 7 positions matching TRBD2. Germline trimming cut 2 bases from V and 0 bases from J; bases unmatched to any gene: 2. Germline V CDR1 and CDR2: SGHTA, FQGNSA. This CDR3 is built from 15 residues. In DNA, the CDR3 is TGTGCCAGCAGCTTACTAGCGGTGAGCACAGATACGCAGTATTTT. Its protein product is CASSLLAVSTDTQYF. The full variable domain, completed using reference TRBV7-2 and TRBJ2-3, is GAGVSQSPSNKVTEKGKDVELRCDPISGHTALYWYRQSLGQGLEFLIYFQGNSAPDKSGLPSDRFSAERTGGSVSTLTIQRTQQEDSAVYLCASSLLAVSTDTQYFGPGTRLTVL.

The gene calls are TRBV5-1 and TRBJ1-1; D is possibly TRBD1 (5 bases). This CDR3 comprises 13 residues. V was trimmed by 4 bases and J by 0 bases, leaving 7 bases between them. Germline V gives CDR1 SGHRS, CDR2 YFSETQ. CDR3 in DNA: TGCGCCAGCAGCCAGACAGTGAACACTGAAGCTTTCTTT. This sequence encodes CASSQTVNTEAFF. The variable domain in full, completed from reference TRBV5-1 and TRBJ1-1, reads KAGVTQTPRYLIKTRGQQVTLSCSPISGHRSVSWYQQTPGQGLQFLFEYFSETQRNKGNFPGRFSGRQFSNSRSEMNVSTLELGDSALYLCASSQTVNTEAFFGQGTRLTVV.

The J gene is TRBJ1-5, the V gene TRBV10-1, with D perhaps matching TRBD1 (5 bases). V shed 3 bases and J shed 4 bases, with 10 bases lying between them. Germline CDR1 reads WNHNN; CDR2 reads SYGVQD (reference sequence). The CDR3 loop spans 14 amino acids. In nucleotides, the CDR3 is TGCGCCAGCAGTGATTACAAGGGGAATCAGCCCCAGCATTTT. Translation gives CASSDYKGNQPQHF.

This clone was picked up one time. The CDR3 here is CASSVGAQGRTYEQYV. As DNA, the CDR3 is TGTGCCAGCAGCGTAGGGGCACAGGGCAGGACCTACGAGCAGTACGTC. The chain carries TRBV9 and TRBJ2-7; maybe TRBD1 (6 bases). The CDR3 consists of 16 residues. Germline loops: CDR1 SGDLS, CDR2 YYNGEE. V dropped 0 bases and J dropped 2 bases, with 15 bases sitting between them.

The V and J genes are TRBV5-1 and TRBJ1-1, with D perhaps TRBD1 (5 bases). V shed 0 bases and J shed 1 base, with 10 bases lying between them. From germline, CDR1 is SGHRS and CDR2 YFSETQ. The CDR3 is 15 residues long. Here the CDR3 reads CASSLEAGWNTEAFF. CDR3 sequence (DNA): TGCGCCAGCAGCTTGGAGGCAGGGTGGAACACTGAAGCTTTCTTT.

J is TRBJ2-6 and V is TRBV6-6; the match to TRBD1 covers 9 bases. The germline V gene encodes CDR1 MNHNY and CDR2 SVGAGI (reference sequence). This CDR3 is 16 amino acids long. V was pared by 2 bases and J by 3 bases, with 2 bases of the junction left unmatched. The CDR3 loop reads CASSYGTGSGANVLTF. CDR3 coding DNA: TGTGCCAGCAGTTACGGGACAGGGAGTGGGGCCAACGTCCTGACTTTC.

J is TRBJ1-2 and V is TRBV27, with 10 bases aligning to TRBD1. CDR1 and CDR2 (germline): MNHEY, SMNVEV (reference sequence). The CDR3 covers 15 residues. After removal of 4 bases from V and 8 bases from J, the junction contained 10 bases not matched to a gene. The chain's CDR3 is CASSSADRGQEGYTF. CDR3 nucleotides: TGTGCCAGCAGTTCCGCCGACAGGGGGCAAGAGGGCTACACCTTC.

The genes are TRBV18 and TRBJ2-3; 7 bases agree with TRBD2. V shed 3 bases and J 4 bases; nucleotides not matched to a gene: 7. Germline V CDR1 and CDR2: KGHSH, LQKENI. The CDR3 is 15 residues long. CDR3: CASSPGGTGADTQYF. The DNA for the CDR3 is TGTGCCAGCTCACCGGGAGGGACGGGCGCAGATACGCAGTATTTT. Full variable domain (missing parts from reference TRBV18 and TRBJ2-3): NAGVMQNPRHLVRRRGQEARLRCSPMKGHSHVYWYRQLPEEGLKFMVYLQKENIIDESGMPKERFSAEFPKEGPSILRIQQVVRGDSAAYFCASSPGGTGADTQYFGPGTRLTVL.

This chain links TRBV5-5 with TRBJ1-2; TRBD1 is a possible D gene (6 bases). In germline, CDR1 is SGHKS, CDR2 YYEKEE (reference sequence). The CDR3 is 14 amino acids. The germline V and J ends were trimmed by 0 bases and 7 bases, with 13 bases remaining between them. This CDR3 reads CASSLGAGDFGYTF. In DNA, the CDR3 is TGTGCCAGCAGCTTGGGGGCAGGGGATTTTGGCTACACCTTC.

This clone has just a few counts. This chain joins TRBV7-9 and TRBJ2-7; D call uncertain. Germline CDR1 and CDR2: SEHNR and FQNEAQ (reference sequence). This CDR3 is 16 amino acids long. V was pared by 5 bases and J by 2 bases, with 19 bases between. This CDR3 is CASSASAGPKAYEQYV. The CDR3 DNA is TGTGCCAGCAGCGCCTCGGCAGGTCCAAAGGCCTACGAGCAGTACGTC.

The V and J genes are TRBV28 and TRBJ2-5; unclear D gene. This CDR3 comprises 13 residues. Germline CDR1 is MDHEN and CDR2 is SYDVKM. Trimming shortened V by 3 bases and J by 5 bases, and 10 bases separated the two germline ends. Here the CDR3 reads CASSLSPRETQYF. CDR3 coding DNA: TGTGCCAGCAGTTTGAGCCCGAGGGAGACCCAGTACTTC.

The rearrangement joins TRBV5-1 to TRBJ1-1, with 8 bases that match TRBD1. CDR3 length: 14 residues. V lost 4 bases and J lost 1; bases outside the gene matches: 3. Germline CDR1 is SGHRS and CDR2 is YFSETQ. CDR3 in amino acids: CASSVTGANTEAFF. The CDR3 bases are TGCGCCAGCAGCGTGACAGGGGCGAACACTGAAGCTTTCTTT.

The chain has TRBV7-3 and TRBJ1-1, with TRBD1 as a possible D gene (5 bases). V lost 1 base and J lost 5, with 8 bases in between. CDR3 size: 13 residues. The V gene's germline CDR1 is SGHTA and CDR2 FQGTGA. The CDR3 loop is CASSLRRGTEAFF. Written as DNA, the CDR3 is TGTGCCAGCAGCTTAAGGCGGGGGACTGAAGCTTTCTTT.

The chain combines TRBV7-9 with TRBJ2-3; 7 positions match TRBD2. Per germline, CDR1 SEHNR and CDR2 FQNEAQ (reference sequence). This CDR3 spans 18 amino acids. V lost 1 base, J lost 1 base, and 11 bases stayed unmatched. The CDR3 reads CASSLGLGRGVGTDTQYF. The CDR3 region has the DNA TGTGCCAGCAGCTTAGGGTTGGGACGGGGGGTCGGCACAGATACGCAGTATTTT. The whole variable domain, remainder taken from reference TRBV7-9 and TRBJ2-3, is DTGVSQNPRHKITKRGQNVTFRCDPISEHNRLYWYRQTLGQGPEFLTYFQNEAQLEKSRLLSDRFSAERPKGSFSTLEIQRTEQGDSAMYLCASSLGLGRGVGTDTQYFGPGTRLTVL.

V is TRBV2 and J is TRBJ2-5; TRBD2 aligns across 10 bases. The CDR3 totals 14 residues. Germline trimming cut 4 bases from V and 7 bases from J; bases unmatched to any gene: 6. Looked up from germline, CDR1 is SNHLY and CDR2 is FYNNEI. Here the CDR3 DNA reads TGTGCCAGCAGTGTAACAAGCGGGGGGGTGACCCAGTACTTC. Translated: CASSVTSGGVTQYF.

This clone appeared a few times. The chain couples TRBV6-5 to TRBJ1-1; tentative D call: TRBD1 (5 bases). Trimming pared 8 bases from V and 1 base from J, leaving 11 bases between. The CDR3 runs 13 residues. Germline V gene data show CDR1 as MNHEY and CDR2 as SVGAGI. The CDR3 nucleotides read TGTGCCAGCGTGGGGCAGAAGAACACTGAAGCTTTCTTT. It is translated as CASVGQKNTEAFF.

The rearrangement uses TRBV6-6 and TRBJ2-1, with TRBD1 matching over 8 bases. V lost 7 bases and J lost 8; bases outside the gene matches: 13. The V gene's germline CDR1 is MNHNY and CDR2 SVGAGI (reference sequence). The CDR3 has 15 residues. In DNA form, the CDR3 reads TGTGCCAGCACACAATCGGACAGGGATTGGTATGAGCAGTTCTTC. Protein: CASTQSDRDWYEQFF.

The chain is built from TRBV5-1 and TRBJ2-7; tentatively, D is TRBD1 (5 bases). Germline CDR1 and CDR2: SGHRS and YFSETQ. Between the trimmed V and J ends, which lost 2 bases and 4 bases, there was a span of 10 bases. CDR3 length equals 13 residues. CDR3 in amino acids: CASSFDRFYEQYV. The DNA for the CDR3 is TGCGCCAGCAGCTTTGACAGATTTTACGAGCAGTACGTC.

V and J are TRBV11-2 and TRBJ2-3; 10 bases match TRBD1. With V trimmed by 2 bases and J by 4 bases, 6 bases remained unmatched. This CDR3 is built from 16 residues. Looked up from germline, CDR1 is SGHAT and CDR2 is FQNNGV. DNA of the CDR3: TGTGCCAGCAGCTTACTCCGGGACAGGGGACCAGATACGCAGTATTTT. It encodes CASSLLRDRGPDTQYF.

The chain employs TRBV27 and TRBJ2-2, with 8 nucleotides matching TRBD2. Germline loops: CDR1 MNHEY, CDR2 SMNVEV (reference sequence). The CDR3 is 16 residues long. V lost 4 bases and J lost 6; bases outside the gene matches: 10. The CDR3 sequence: CASSSSAGAYSGELFF. In DNA, the CDR3 is TGTGCCAGCAGTTCTTCAGCGGGAGCGTATTCCGGGGAGCTGTTTTTT.

CDR3 nucleotides: TGTGCCAGCAGAGGACAGGCCTATGGCTACACCTTC. As protein: CASRGQAYGYTF. V gene TRBV3-1 (or the pseudogene TRBV3-2) combines with J gene TRBJ1-2, with 7 bases that match TRBD1. V gave up 6 bases and J gave up 4 bases; unmatched junction bases: 2. CDR1 and CDR2 (germline): LGHDT, YNNKEL (reference sequence). The CDR3 is 12 residues long.